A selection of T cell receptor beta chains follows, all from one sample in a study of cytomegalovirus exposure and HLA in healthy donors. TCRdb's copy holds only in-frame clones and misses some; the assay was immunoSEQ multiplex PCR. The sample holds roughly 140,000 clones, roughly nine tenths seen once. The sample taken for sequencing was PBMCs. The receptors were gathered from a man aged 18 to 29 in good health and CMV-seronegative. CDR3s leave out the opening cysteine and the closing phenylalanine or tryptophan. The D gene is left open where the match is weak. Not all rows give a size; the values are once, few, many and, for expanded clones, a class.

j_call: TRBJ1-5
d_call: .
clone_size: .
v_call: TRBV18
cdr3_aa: ASSPTSPGGGQPQH

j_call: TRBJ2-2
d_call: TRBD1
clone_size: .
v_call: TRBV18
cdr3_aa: ASTAGGSNTGELF

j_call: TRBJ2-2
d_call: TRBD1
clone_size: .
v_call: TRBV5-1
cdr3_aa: ASREQGATGELF

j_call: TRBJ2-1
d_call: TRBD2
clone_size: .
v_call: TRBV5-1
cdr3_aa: ASSLGIAGSYNEQF

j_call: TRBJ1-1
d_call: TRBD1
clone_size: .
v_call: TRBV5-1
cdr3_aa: ASSRTGGDAF

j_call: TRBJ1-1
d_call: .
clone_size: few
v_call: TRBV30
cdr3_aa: AWSKQANTEAF

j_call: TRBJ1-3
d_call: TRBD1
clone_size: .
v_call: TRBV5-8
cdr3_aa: ASSLRTGSGNTIY

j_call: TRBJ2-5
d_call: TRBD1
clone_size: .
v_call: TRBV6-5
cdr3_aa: ASSYSGTGLETQY

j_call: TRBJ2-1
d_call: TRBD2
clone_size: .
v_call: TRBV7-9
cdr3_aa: ASSGTSGGYSYNEQF

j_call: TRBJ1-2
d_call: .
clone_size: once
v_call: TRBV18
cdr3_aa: ASSDSHNYGYT

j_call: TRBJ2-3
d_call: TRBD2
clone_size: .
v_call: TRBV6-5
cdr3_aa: ASSKRGTSTDTQY

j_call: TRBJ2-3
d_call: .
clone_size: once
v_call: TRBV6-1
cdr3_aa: ASSWLAGTDTQY

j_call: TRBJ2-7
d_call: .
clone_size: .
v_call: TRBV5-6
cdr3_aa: ASSFGSYEQY

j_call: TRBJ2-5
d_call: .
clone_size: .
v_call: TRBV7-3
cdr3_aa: ASSLGPMETQY

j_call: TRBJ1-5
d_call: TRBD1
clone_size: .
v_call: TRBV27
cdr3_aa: ASSGAGGLNQPQH

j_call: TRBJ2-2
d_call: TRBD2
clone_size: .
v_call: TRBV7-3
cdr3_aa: ASSLMASGGNTGELF

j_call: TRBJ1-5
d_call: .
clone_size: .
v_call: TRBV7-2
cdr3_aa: ASSLEGENQPQH

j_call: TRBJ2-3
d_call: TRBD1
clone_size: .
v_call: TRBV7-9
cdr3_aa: ASSLWTGGTDTQY

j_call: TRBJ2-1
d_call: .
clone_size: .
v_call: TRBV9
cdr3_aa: ASSVDVRREQF

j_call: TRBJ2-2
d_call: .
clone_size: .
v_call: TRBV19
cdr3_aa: ASSIRGLGELF

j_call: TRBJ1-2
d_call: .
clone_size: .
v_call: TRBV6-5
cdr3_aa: ASSYFGRGHGYT

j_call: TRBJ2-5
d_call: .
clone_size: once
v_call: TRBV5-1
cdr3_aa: ASSPFQETQY

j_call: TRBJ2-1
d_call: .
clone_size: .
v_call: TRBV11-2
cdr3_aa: ASSLVGLALDEQF

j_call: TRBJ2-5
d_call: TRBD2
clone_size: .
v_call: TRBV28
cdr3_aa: ASSLTPSGEETQY

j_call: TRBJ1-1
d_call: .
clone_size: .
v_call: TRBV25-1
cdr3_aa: ASSDRTGSTEAF

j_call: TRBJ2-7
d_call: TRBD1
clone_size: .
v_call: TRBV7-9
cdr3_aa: ASSHGQAAYEQY

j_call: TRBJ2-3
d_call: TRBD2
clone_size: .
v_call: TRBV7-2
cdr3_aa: ASSLVTSGVKPLN

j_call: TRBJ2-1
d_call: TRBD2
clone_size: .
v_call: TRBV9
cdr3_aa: ASSVAPSGRAGNNEQF

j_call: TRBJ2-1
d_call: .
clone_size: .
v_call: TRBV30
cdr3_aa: AWSVRVHEQF

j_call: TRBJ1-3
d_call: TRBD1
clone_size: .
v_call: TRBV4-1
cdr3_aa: ASSQDGTGGEGNTIY

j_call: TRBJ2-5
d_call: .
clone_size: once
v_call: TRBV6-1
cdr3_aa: ASSEAHRSSAQY

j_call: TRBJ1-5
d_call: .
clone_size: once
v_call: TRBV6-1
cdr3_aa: ASTQVPRDQPQH

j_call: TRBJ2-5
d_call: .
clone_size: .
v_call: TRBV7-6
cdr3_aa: ASSLGGEVLETQY

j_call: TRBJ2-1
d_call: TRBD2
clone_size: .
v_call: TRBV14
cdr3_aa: ASSQDGAGLAGRYYNEQF

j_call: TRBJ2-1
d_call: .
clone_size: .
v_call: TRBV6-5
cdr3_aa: ASRRQEYNEQF

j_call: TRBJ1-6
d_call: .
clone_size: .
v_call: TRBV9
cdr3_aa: ASSLTSRAGSSYNSPLH

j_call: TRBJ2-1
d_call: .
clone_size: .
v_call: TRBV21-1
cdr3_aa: ASSPRTSGGGRSYNEQF